This entry lists 6 T cell receptor beta chains sequenced from one sample in a study of spatial heterogeneity in lung cancer. Study-wide points: Counts that tracked tumor mutation counts were those of expanded intratumoral alpha and beta TCRs.

TCRdb ran MiXCR on the 5' RACE reads and lists one entry per CDR3 protein. The sample has about 15,000 distinct CDR3 sequences, under 8% seen once; the top ten hold around 9.3%. Antigens for these TCRs are unknown. Time point given: sample taken at primary tumor resection. The sample in question was lung tumor tissue, obtained at surgery. These receptors originate from a male donor with early-stage non-small cell lung cancer.

For this clonotype: A much more abundant neighbour one base away suggests this may be a read error. This chain connects TRBV18 to TRBJ2-1, with 10 bases aligning to TRBD1. This CDR3 contains 16 residues. Germline assignment: CDR1 KGHSH and CDR2 LQKENI. CDR3 loop: CASSYDRGRLDNEQIF. For the CDR3, the DNA is TGTGCCAGCTCATACGACAGGGGGCGACTTGACAATGAGCAGATCTTC. Full variable domain (missing parts from reference TRBV18 and TRBJ2-1): NAGVMQNPRHLVRRRGQEARLRCSPMKGHSHVYWYRQLPEEGLKFMVYLQKENIIDESGMPKERFSAEFPKEGPSILRIQQVVRGDSAAYFCASSYDRGRLDNEQIFGPGTRLTVL.

This clonotype was observed at least ten times. The rearrangement links TRBV5-6 to TRBJ2-2; either TRBD1 or TRBD2 may fit D (5 bases each). Trimming removed 5 bases at V and 2 bases at J, with 16 bases between. CDR1 SGHDT and CDR2 YYEEEE come from the germline V gene. The CDR3 covers 16 residues. CDR3 sequence: CASSFTGTSNTGELFF. CDR3 nucleotides: TGTGCCAGCAGTTTCACCGGGACCTCTAACACCGGGGAGCTGTTTTTT.

This clonotype was found a few times. The J gene is TRBJ2-1, the V gene TRBV5-4; D might be TRBD2 (5 bases). Germline loops: CDR1 SGHNT, CDR2 YYREEE (reference sequence). V lost 4 bases, J lost 6 bases, and 11 bases lay in between. The CDR3 runs 13 residues. This CDR3 reads CASSPDSANEQFF. The CDR3 DNA reads TGTGCCAGCAGCCCGGACTCCGCCAATGAGCAGTTCTTC.

The chain joins TRBV12-3 or TRBV12-4 to TRBJ2-1; the D is unclear. With 2 bases removed from V and 6 bases from J, the gap between germline ends came to 2 bases. The CDR3 length is 11 residues. The CDR3, as DNA: TGTGCCAGCAGTTTAATCAATGAGCAGTTCTTC. Its protein product is CASSLINEQFF.

This clonotype was seen repeatedly, ten times or more. CDR3 nucleotides: TGTGCCAGCAGTGTCGAAGGGGGCACTGAAGCTTTCTTT. It translates to CASSVEGGTEAFF. The chain joins TRBV12-3 or TRBV12-4 to TRBJ1-1; perhaps TRBD1 as D (6 bases). V gave up 5 bases and J gave up 4 bases, with 11 bases separating them. There are 13 residues in the CDR3.

This clonotype was counted only a few times. The V gene is TRBV20-1, the J gene TRBJ2-6; no clear D. The CDR3 totals 14 residues. V lost 3 bases to trimming and J lost 2 bases, with 8 bases between them. The V gene's germline CDR1 is DFQATT and CDR2 SNEGSKA (reference sequence). The CDR3 bases are TGCAGTGCTAGGGGGAACGCTGGGGCCAACGTCCTGACTTTC. This sequence encodes CSARGNAGANVLTF.